The source of this TCR beta chain is a study of T cells in tuberculosis. Study in general: In South Africa, adults with active tuberculosis were compared with IGRA-negative and latently infected IGRA-positive adolescents.

With respect to this clone: Its antigen is as yet unknown.

The CDR3 runs to 13 residues. Losses at the gene ends were 3 bases for V and 7 bases for J; bases not matched to a gene: 4. From germline, CDR1 is SGDLS and CDR2 YYNGEE. At study entry, adolescents had tuberculin skin tests and IGRA screening. Findings and caveats of the study: Classification accuracy was about 85% (AUROC roughly 0.88) with the GMM-specific repertoire. Active tuberculosis cases were adults; controls were adolescents.

Method: immunoSEQ multiplex PCR; TCRdb's copy keeps in-frame clones and lacks some. The sample yields about 43,000 clones, around 96% seen once. The sequenced material came from PBMCs. This sequence originates from a donor aged 5 to 30 with latent tuberculosis or without tuberculosis infection. This chain links TRBV9 with TRBJ1-1; 9 bases fit TRBD1. The CDR3 protein is CASSAGQGGEAFF. The CDR3 DNA is TGTGCCAGCAGCGCGGGACAGGGCGGTGAAGCTTTCTTT.